The rows below give T cell receptor beta chains drawn from one sample of a study of cytomegalovirus exposure and HLA in healthy donors. The protocol was immunoSEQ multiplex PCR, while the TCRdb copy is restricted to in-frame clones and leaves out a portion. This repertoire shows around 150,000 clones, 75% to 80% found once; its top ten account for approximately 3.1%. Material: PBMCs. These receptor sequences come from a woman in her thirties or forties in good health and CMV-seronegative. Both conserved end residues are part of each CDR3. D genes are given only for firm matches. The listing skips clone size in some rows; elsewhere it reads once, few, many or a size class.

J gene: TRBJ2-2; D gene: NA; V gene: TRBV5-1; clone size: NA; CDR3 protein: CASSLAEGAGELFF; CDR3 DNA: TGCGCCAGCAGCTTGGCCGAAGGGGCCGGGGAGCTGTTTTTT
J gene: TRBJ1-2; D gene: TRBD1; V gene: TRBV5-1; clone size: NA; CDR3 protein: CASRQGVYGYTF; CDR3 DNA: TGCGCCAGTCGACAGGGGGTATATGGCTACACCTTC
J gene: TRBJ1-1; D gene: NA; V gene: TRBV18; clone size: NA; CDR3 protein: CASSPPGRGGAFF; CDR3 DNA: TGTGCCAGCTCACCACCGGGGAGGGGGGGAGCTTTCTTT
J gene: TRBJ1-5; D gene: NA; V gene: TRBV15; clone size: NA; CDR3 protein: CATSRDLEGHQPQHF; CDR3 DNA: TGTGCCACCAGCAGAGATCTCGAGGGCCATCAGCCCCAGCATTTT
J gene: TRBJ2-3; D gene: TRBD2; V gene: TRBV5-4; clone size: NA; CDR3 protein: CASSPSGGGITDTQYF; CDR3 DNA: TGTGCCAGCAGCCCGAGCGGGGGCGGAATCACAGATACGCAGTATTTT
J gene: TRBJ2-1; D gene: TRBD2; V gene: TRBV6-1; clone size: NA; CDR3 protein: CASSEVLAGSSYNEQFF; CDR3 DNA: TGTGCCAGCAGTGAAGTCCTAGCGGGAAGCTCCTACAATGAGCAGTTCTTC
J gene: TRBJ1-5; D gene: NA; V gene: TRBV28; clone size: NA; CDR3 protein: CASCRPGSTNQPQHF; CDR3 DNA: TGTGCCAGCTGCCGACCGGGGTCCACGAATCAGCCCCAGCATTTT
J gene: TRBJ1-4; D gene: TRBD1; V gene: TRBV7-2; clone size: NA; CDR3 protein: CASSLVRGTGTEKLFF; CDR3 DNA: TGTGCCAGCAGCTTAGTACGCGGGACAGGGACGGAAAAACTGTTTTTT
J gene: TRBJ2-7; D gene: NA; V gene: TRBV11-3; clone size: few; CDR3 protein: CASSLGRSYEQYF; CDR3 DNA: TGTGCCAGCAGCTTAGGGAGATCCTACGAGCAGTACTTC
J gene: TRBJ1-1; D gene: NA; V gene: TRBV6-1; clone size: NA; CDR3 protein: CASTEGIWGTEAFF; CDR3 DNA: TGTGCCAGCACCGAGGGAATCTGGGGCACTGAAGCTTTCTTT
J gene: TRBJ1-1; D gene: NA; V gene: TRBV6-5; clone size: once; CDR3 protein: CASRHRDSYWAFF; CDR3 DNA: TGTGCCAGCAGACACCGGGACTCTTACTGGGCTTTCTTT
J gene: TRBJ2-3; D gene: NA; V gene: TRBV5-5; clone size: NA; CDR3 protein: CASSLDRLGTDTQYF; CDR3 DNA: TGTGCCAGCAGCTTGGACAGGCTGGGGACAGATACGCAGTATTTT
J gene: TRBJ1-2; D gene: TRBD1; V gene: TRBV29-1; clone size: NA; CDR3 protein: CSVTPGQNYGYTF; CDR3 DNA: TGCAGCGTCACGCCGGGACAGAACTATGGCTACACCTTC
J gene: TRBJ1-1; D gene: NA; V gene: TRBV29-1; clone size: NA; CDR3 protein: CSAALQGNTEAFF; CDR3 DNA: TGCAGCGCGGCCCTCCAGGGGAACACTGAAGCTTTCTTT
J gene: TRBJ2-3; D gene: TRBD2; V gene: TRBV6-1; clone size: NA; CDR3 protein: CASKYGGAGTDTQYF; CDR3 DNA: TGTGCCAGCAAATACGGGGGGGCAGGGACAGATACGCAGTATTTT
J gene: TRBJ1-6; D gene: TRBD1; V gene: TRBV7-2; clone size: NA; CDR3 protein: CASSRTGGYYNSPLHF; CDR3 DNA: TGTGCCAGCAGCCGGACAGGGGGCTACTATAATTCACCCCTCCACTTT
J gene: TRBJ1-2; D gene: NA; V gene: TRBV28; clone size: NA; CDR3 protein: CASSLFQTNYGYTF; CDR3 DNA: TGTGCCAGCAGTTTATTCCAGACAAACTATGGCTACACCTTC
J gene: TRBJ2-7; D gene: TRBD1; V gene: TRBV5-4; clone size: few; CDR3 protein: CASNAGTGGREQYF; CDR3 DNA: TGTGCCAGCAATGCCGGGACAGGGGGGAGAGAGCAGTACTTC
J gene: TRBJ1-6; D gene: NA; V gene: TRBV7-6; clone size: NA; CDR3 protein: CASSQGSPNSPLHF; CDR3 DNA: TGTGCCAGCAGTCAGGGGAGTCCTAATTCACCCCTCCACTTT
J gene: TRBJ1-2; D gene: NA; V gene: TRBV4-1; clone size: NA; CDR3 protein: CASSLEGGFNYGYTF; CDR3 DNA: TGCGCCAGCAGCCTAGAGGGAGGATTTAACTATGGCTACACCTTC
J gene: TRBJ1-6; D gene: TRBD1; V gene: TRBV7-6; clone size: NA; CDR3 protein: CASSSRQGSNSPLHF; CDR3 DNA: TGTGCCAGCAGCTCAAGACAGGGGAGTAATTCACCCCTCCACTTT
J gene: TRBJ2-7; D gene: TRBD1; V gene: TRBV4-1; clone size: NA; CDR3 protein: CASSQGGTGIRGSYEQYF; CDR3 DNA: TGCGCCAGCAGCCAAGGCGGGACAGGTATTCGGGGCTCCTACGAGCAGTACTTC
J gene: TRBJ2-3; D gene: NA; V gene: TRBV7-9; clone size: NA; CDR3 protein: CASSLYTDTQYF; CDR3 DNA: TGTGCCAGCAGCTTATACACAGATACGCAGTATTTT
J gene: TRBJ2-1; D gene: NA; V gene: TRBV21-1; clone size: few; CDR3 protein: CASSRLAGGRFF; CDR3 DNA: TGTGCCAGCAGCAGACTAGCGGGGGGGAGGTTCTTC
J gene: TRBJ1-4; D gene: NA; V gene: TRBV10-3; clone size: few; CDR3 protein: CAISGTGGEEKLFF; CDR3 DNA: TGTGCCATCAGTGGAACCGGGGGTGAGGAAAAACTGTTTTTT
J gene: TRBJ2-1; D gene: NA; V gene: TRBV7-3; clone size: once; CDR3 protein: CASHSGPSSYNEQFF; CDR3 DNA: TGTGCCAGCCACAGCGGACCGAGCTCCTACAATGAGCAGTTCTTC
J gene: TRBJ1-2; D gene: TRBD1; V gene: TRBV11-2; clone size: NA; CDR3 protein: CASSLMDRGLYGYTF; CDR3 DNA: TGTGCCAGCAGCTTAATGGACAGGGGCCTCTATGGCTACACCTTC
J gene: TRBJ2-1; D gene: TRBD2; V gene: TRBV18; clone size: NA; CDR3 protein: CASSPKGLAGGYNEQFF; CDR3 DNA: TGTGCCAGCTCACCGAAGGGACTAGCGGGGGGCTACAATGAGCAGTTCTTC
J gene: TRBJ2-5; D gene: TRBD1; V gene: TRBV5-1; clone size: NA; CDR3 protein: CASSLAGTGEETQYF; CDR3 DNA: TGCGCCAGCAGCTTGGCAGGGACAGGGGAAGAGACCCAGTACTTC
J gene: TRBJ2-7; D gene: NA; V gene: TRBV6-1; clone size: NA; CDR3 protein: CASSERGFHEQYF; CDR3 DNA: TGTGCCAGCAGTGAACGGGGATTCCACGAGCAGTACTTC
J gene: TRBJ2-7; D gene: NA; V gene: TRBV9; clone size: NA; CDR3 protein: CASSVDLESYEQYF; CDR3 DNA: TGTGCCAGCAGCGTAGATCTAGAGTCCTACGAGCAGTACTTC
J gene: TRBJ1-6; D gene: TRBD1; V gene: TRBV5-1; clone size: once; CDR3 protein: CASSSGQDYSPLHF; CDR3 DNA: TGCGCCAGCAGCTCCGGACAGGATTATTCACCCCTCCACTTT
J gene: TRBJ2-1; D gene: NA; V gene: TRBV18; clone size: NA; CDR3 protein: CASSPPSARYNEQFF; CDR3 DNA: TGTGCCAGCTCACCACCGAGCGCTCGTTACAATGAGCAGTTCTTC
J gene: TRBJ2-3; D gene: TRBD1; V gene: TRBV5-1; clone size: NA; CDR3 protein: CASSLMGQGYSGYSSTDTQYF; CDR3 DNA: TGCGCCAGCAGCTTGATGGGACAGGGATATAGCGGGTACTCTAGCACAGATACGCAGTATTTT
J gene: TRBJ1-1; D gene: NA; V gene: TRBV9; clone size: once; CDR3 protein: CASSVIVEAFF; CDR3 DNA: TGTGCCAGCAGCGTAATAGTAGAGGCTTTCTTT
J gene: TRBJ1-1; D gene: NA; V gene: TRBV7-3; clone size: NA; CDR3 protein: CASSLRSVGNTEAFF; CDR3 DNA: TGTGCCAGCAGCTTAAGGAGCGTGGGGAACACTGAAGCTTTCTTT
J gene: TRBJ2-5; D gene: TRBD1; V gene: TRBV7-2; clone size: NA; CDR3 protein: CASSLAGTGSMYF; CDR3 DNA: TGTGCCAGCAGCTTAGCCGGGACAGGGAGTATGTACTTC
J gene: TRBJ2-1; D gene: NA; V gene: TRBV21-1; clone size: few; CDR3 protein: CASCNGCPYNEQFF; CDR3 DNA: TGTGCCAGCTGTAACGGGTGTCCCTACAATGAGCAGTTCTTC
J gene: TRBJ2-3; D gene: TRBD1; V gene: TRBV7-9; clone size: NA; CDR3 protein: CASSATPGQGLTDTQYF; CDR3 DNA: TGTGCCAGCAGCGCAACTCCGGGACAGGGGCTCACAGATACGCAGTATTTT
J gene: TRBJ2-2; D gene: TRBD1; V gene: TRBV6-5; clone size: NA; CDR3 protein: CASSGRDRAAGELFF; CDR3 DNA: TGTGCCAGCAGTGGCCGGGACAGGGCTGCCGGGGAGCTGTTTTTT
J gene: TRBJ1-6; D gene: TRBD1; V gene: TRBV18; clone size: NA; CDR3 protein: CASSPQGARSPLHF; CDR3 DNA: TGTGCCAGCTCACCCCAGGGGGCCCGGTCACCCCTCCACTTT
J gene: TRBJ2-3; D gene: NA; V gene: TRBV29-1; clone size: NA; CDR3 protein: CSVELVNTQYF; CDR3 DNA: TGCAGCGTTGAATTAGTTAATACGCAGTATTTT
J gene: TRBJ1-2; D gene: TRBD1; V gene: TRBV28; clone size: NA; CDR3 protein: CASSFGQGRGYTF; CDR3 DNA: TGTGCCAGCAGTTTCGGACAGGGAAGGGGCTACACCTTC
J gene: TRBJ2-1; D gene: TRBD2; V gene: TRBV10-3; clone size: once; CDR3 protein: CAISVKALSGTANEQFF; CDR3 DNA: TGTGCCATCAGTGTTAAGGCGTTAAGCGGGACGGCAAATGAGCAGTTCTTC
J gene: TRBJ2-2; D gene: TRBD1; V gene: TRBV5-4; clone size: NA; CDR3 protein: CASNSGQGAQNTGELFF; CDR3 DNA: TGTGCCAGCAACTCGGGACAGGGGGCGCAGAACACCGGGGAGCTGTTTTTT
J gene: TRBJ1-5; D gene: NA; V gene: TRBV9; clone size: NA; CDR3 protein: CASSVGYRGQPQHF; CDR3 DNA: TGTGCCAGCAGCGTAGGTTATAGAGGTCAGCCCCAGCATTTT